This T cell receptor (beta chain) was sequenced for a study of human T cells and chemical hapten exposure (dated by TCRdb to about 2021). Background for the entire study: For sensitization, 2% DPC in acetone was applied to a roughly 2 cm by roughly 2 cm area of upper inner arm skin. Patient blood was sampled pre-sensitization (week 0) and at 2, 6 and about 24 weeks after DPC sensitization. For TCR sequencing, blood came from about 28 alopecia patients at anywhere from one to four time points (pre-sensitization, 2, 6 and 24 weeks). Alopecia areata with under or over 50% scalp involvement, alopecia totalis and alopecia universalis were represented in the patient cohort, which was mostly female. Weekly therapeutic DPC doses were additionally applied to the scalp of patients throughout the roughly 25-week study period. In alopecia patients, the study followed how the peripheral blood TCR repertoire changed in vivo over primary and secondary sensitization to diphenylcyclopropenone (DPC), a hapten. Patch tests used Finn chambers with 0.01% DPC on the upper back, scored after 6 days by International Contact Dermatitis Research Group standards. Libraries were pooled for sequencing, and variation in per-sample TCR yields was attributed mainly to small differences in library volumes within the pool. Study-level results and caveats: Repeated subsampling changed both the strength of the expansion versus patch-test correlation and the threshold at which that correlation became significant. DPC sensitization did not change how many TCRs were above 1 in 1000 frequency, and no evidence was found of alterations in global repertoire structure. Patch test score correlated positively with the number of PT1 expanded TCRs, reaching significance at thresholds 8, 16 and 32 but not at 4. Alopecia, a presumed autoimmune disease, was present in all patients, so the immune response of the patients might differ from that of healthy individuals. Significantly more large CDR3 similarity clusters were formed by expanded TCRs than by pre-sensitization or healthy control sets, consistent with antigen-driven responses.

In the paper's terms, the time point label means: patch test 1, 2 weeks after DPC sensitization. The meaning of the sample's treatment or condition label: therapeutic diphenylcyclopropenone sensitization with weekly scalp DPC. Blood at each patch-test visit was drawn before the patch test was applied. Patients were considered eligible if aged 18 to 70, diagnosed with alopecia and deemed suitable for DPC therapy, and patients were excluded if pregnant. Total RNA was extracted from unfractionated whole blood that had been collected in Tempus Blood RNA tubes. Details on this clonotype: Its antigen has not been determined. No much larger clonotype is one base removed from it; base qualities were not supplied.

Libraries were constructed by RACE. Sequencer: NextSeq 500. During library preparation, unique molecular identifiers were attached to individual cDNA molecules so that TCRs could be counted quantitatively and reproducibly. For every blood RNA sample, sequencing covered both the TCR alpha and TCR beta chains. On the study's bioinformatics: The median number of TCRs per sample was over 85,000, ranging from 23,224 to 690,600. V, J and CDR3 annotation of the TCR reads was performed with the Decombinator software suite. To make PS versus PT1 abundance plots, every sample was subsampled to the same number of TCRs (28,000). Expanded TCRs were defined as absent before sensitization and observed at least eight times at the 2-week time point. TCRdb reworked the public reads: Q25 trimming with fastp, MiXCR clone assembly, productive beta chains retained. One record per CDR3 amino acid sequence lists the most common genes and DNA. TCRdb assigned the V and J calls; the authors' analysis was not used. The sample table records tens of thousands of distinct CDR3 sequences; about 10% of these occur just once. The leading ten clones occupy approximately 4% of the sample.

The sequencing used whole blood, collected in connection with sensitization to the hapten diphenylcyclopropenone (DPC). The receptor was derived from a woman between 45 and 60 years old with alopecia areata. Some clones in this sample may be carry-over from other donors' samples.

The encoded CDR3 is CASSFTRQGRNTGELFF. DNA sequence: TGCGCCAGCAGCTTCACGCGGCAGGGGAGAAACACCGGGGAGCTGTTTTTT. The chain is made from TRBV5-1 and TRBJ2-2; tentative D gene TRBD1, with 6 bases matching. From the cysteine up to the phenylalanine, the CDR3 has a length of 17 residues. Of all the DNA, just the CDR3 is kept, 51 bases in frame from base 1. Trimming costs V 2 bases and J 2 bases, and their ends lie 16 bases apart. CDR1 SGHRS and CDR2 YFSETQ were looked up in the germline V gene. The full variable domain, completed from the reference TRBV5-1 and TRBJ2-2 proteins outside the CDR3, reads KAGVTQTPRYLIKTRGQQVTLSCSPISGHRSVSWYQQTPGQGLQFLFEYFSETQRNKGNFPGRFSGRQFSNSRSEMNVSTLELGDSALYLCASSFTRQGRNTGELFFGEGSRLTVL.